This TCR beta chain appears in the sequencing data of a study of vaccination and CD4 T cells after COVID-19. The Oncomine TCR Beta short-read assay sequenced DNA from cultured CD4+ T cells. TCRdb processed the PCR reads anew with MiXCR; each CDR3 protein has one entry. The data hold fewer than 11,000 distinct CDR3 sequences, with around 57% observed a single time. Documented treatment: roughly 10-day PBMC culture with coronavirus spike peptide pools or control peptides (ViraFEST assay). The CDR3 length is 14 residues. Trimming at V came to 4 bases and at J to 9 bases, leaving 8 bases not matched to a gene. Germline V gene lookup returns CDR1 GTSNPN and CDR2 SVGIG (reference sequence). In the case of this clonotype: The antigen remains unidentified.

The chain employs TRBV30 and TRBJ1-6; TRBD1 aligns across 8 bases. This clonotype was obtained from a human donor who had recovered from COVID-19. The specimen sequenced was CD4+ T cells from blood, cultured in vitro. CDR3 DNA sequence: TGTGCCTGGACCGATGGACAGGGTTCTTCACCCCTCCACTTT. Its translation: CAWTDGQGSSPLHF.